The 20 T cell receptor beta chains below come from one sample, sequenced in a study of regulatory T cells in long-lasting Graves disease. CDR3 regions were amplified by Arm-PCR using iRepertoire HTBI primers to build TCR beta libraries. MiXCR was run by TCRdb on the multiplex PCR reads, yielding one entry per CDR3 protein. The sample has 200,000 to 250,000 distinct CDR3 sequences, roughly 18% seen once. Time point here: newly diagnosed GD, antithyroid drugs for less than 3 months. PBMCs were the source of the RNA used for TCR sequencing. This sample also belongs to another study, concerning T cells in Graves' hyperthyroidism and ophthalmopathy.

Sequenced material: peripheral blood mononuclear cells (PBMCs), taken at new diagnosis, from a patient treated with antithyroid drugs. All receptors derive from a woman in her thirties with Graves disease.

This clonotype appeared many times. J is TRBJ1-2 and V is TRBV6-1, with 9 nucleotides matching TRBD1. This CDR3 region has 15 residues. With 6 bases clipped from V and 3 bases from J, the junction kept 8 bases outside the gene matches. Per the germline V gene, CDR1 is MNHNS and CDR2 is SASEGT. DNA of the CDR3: TGTGCCAGCAGGGGGACAGGGAGGGTTGACTATGGCTACACCTTC. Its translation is CASRGTGRVDYGYTF.

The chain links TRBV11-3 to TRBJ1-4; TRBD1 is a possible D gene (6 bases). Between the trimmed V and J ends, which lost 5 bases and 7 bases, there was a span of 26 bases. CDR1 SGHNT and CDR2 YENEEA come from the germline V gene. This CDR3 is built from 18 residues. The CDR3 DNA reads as TGTGCCAGCAGCCCTTTCCCGCCTTGGGCAGGGGCCGCTGAAAAACTGTTTTTT. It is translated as CASSPFPPWAGAAEKLFF. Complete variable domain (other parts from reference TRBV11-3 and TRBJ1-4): EAGVVQSPRYKIIEKKQPVAFWCNPISGHNTLYWYLQNLGQGPELLIRYENEEAVDDSQLPKDRFSAERLKGVDSTLKIQPAELGDSAVYLCASSPFPPWAGAAEKLFFGSGTQLSVL.

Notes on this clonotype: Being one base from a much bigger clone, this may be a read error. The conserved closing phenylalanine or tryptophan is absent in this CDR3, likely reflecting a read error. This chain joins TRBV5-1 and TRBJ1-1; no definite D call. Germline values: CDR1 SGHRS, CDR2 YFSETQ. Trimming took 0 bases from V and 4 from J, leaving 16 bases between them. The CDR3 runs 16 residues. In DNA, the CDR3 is TGCGCCAGCAGCTTGGCGCAGGTTTTAACTAGCACTGAAGCTTTCCTT. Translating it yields CASSLAQVLTSTEAFL.

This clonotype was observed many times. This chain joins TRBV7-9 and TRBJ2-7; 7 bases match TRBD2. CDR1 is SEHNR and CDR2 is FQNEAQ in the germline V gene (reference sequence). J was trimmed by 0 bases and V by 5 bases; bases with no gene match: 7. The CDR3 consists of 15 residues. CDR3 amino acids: CASSPPGRASYEQYF. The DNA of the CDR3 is TGTGCCAGCAGCCCCCCAGGGAGGGCCTCCTACGAGCAGTACTTC.

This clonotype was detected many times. The CDR3 is CSVGTGGNQPQHF. As DNA, the CDR3 is TGCAGCGTCGGGACAGGAGGCAATCAGCCCCAGCATTTT. The rearrangement joins TRBV29-1 to TRBJ1-5; 8 nucleotides align to TRBD1. Trimming at V came to 6 bases and at J to 2 bases, leaving 3 bases not matched to a gene. This CDR3 is built from 13 residues. CDR1 is SQVTM and CDR2 is ANQGSEA in the germline V gene.

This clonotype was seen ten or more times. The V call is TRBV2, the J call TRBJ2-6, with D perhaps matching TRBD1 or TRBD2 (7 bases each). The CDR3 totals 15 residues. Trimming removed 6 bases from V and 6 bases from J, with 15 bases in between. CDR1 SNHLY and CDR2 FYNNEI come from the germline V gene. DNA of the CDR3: TGTGCCAGCAGCGAGCGGGACAGCCAGGCCAACGTCCTGACTTTC. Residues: CASSERDSQANVLTF.

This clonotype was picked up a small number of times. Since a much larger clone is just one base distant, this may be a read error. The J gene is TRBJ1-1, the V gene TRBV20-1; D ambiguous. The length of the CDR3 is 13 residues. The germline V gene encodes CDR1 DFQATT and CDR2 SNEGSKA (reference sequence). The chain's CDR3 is CSTRDRGWAEAFF. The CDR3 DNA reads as TGCAGTACTAGAGATCGGGGTTGGGCTGAAGCTTTCTTT.

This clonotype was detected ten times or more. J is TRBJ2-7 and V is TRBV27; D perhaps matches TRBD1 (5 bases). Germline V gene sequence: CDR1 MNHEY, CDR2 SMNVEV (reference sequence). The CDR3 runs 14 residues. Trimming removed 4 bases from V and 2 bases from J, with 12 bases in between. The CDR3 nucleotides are TGTGCCAGCAGTTCTCAGGGCCCTACCTACGAGCAGTACTTC. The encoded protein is CASSSQGPTYEQYF.

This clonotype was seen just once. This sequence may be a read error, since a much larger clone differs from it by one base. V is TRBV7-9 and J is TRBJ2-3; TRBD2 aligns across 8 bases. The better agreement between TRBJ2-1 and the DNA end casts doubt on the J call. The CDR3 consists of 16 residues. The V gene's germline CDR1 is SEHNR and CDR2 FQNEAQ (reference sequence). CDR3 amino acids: CASSIGGGGRIYEQFF. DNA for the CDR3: TGTGCCAGCAGTATCGGTGGGGGCGGGAGGATCTACGAGCAGTTCTTC.

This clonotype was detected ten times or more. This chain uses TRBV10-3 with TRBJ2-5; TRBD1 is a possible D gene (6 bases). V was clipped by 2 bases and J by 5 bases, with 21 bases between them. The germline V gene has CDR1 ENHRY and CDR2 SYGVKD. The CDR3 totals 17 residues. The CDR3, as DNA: TGTGCCATCAGTGAGCTCGAGGGGGTGCTAGGAACCGAGACCCAGTACTTC. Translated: CAISELEGVLGTETQYF.

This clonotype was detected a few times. CDR3 coding DNA: TGTGCCAGCAGCGGAGCCCAGCCGGCCTCCTACAATGAGCAGTTCTTC. Translating gives CASSGAQPASYNEQFF. The chain employs TRBV28 and TRBJ2-1; unclear D gene. In germline, CDR1 is MDHEN, CDR2 SYDVKM. The CDR3 totals 16 residues. V was trimmed by 6 bases and J by 0 bases, leaving 15 bases between them.

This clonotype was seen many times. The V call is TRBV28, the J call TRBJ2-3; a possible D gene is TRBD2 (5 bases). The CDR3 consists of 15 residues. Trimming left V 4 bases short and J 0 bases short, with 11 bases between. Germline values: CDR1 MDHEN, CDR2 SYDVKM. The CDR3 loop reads CASSWGARSTDTQYF. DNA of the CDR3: TGTGCCAGCAGTTGGGGAGCGCGTAGCACAGATACGCAGTATTTT. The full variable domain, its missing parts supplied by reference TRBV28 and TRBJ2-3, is DVKVTQSSRYLVKRTGEKVFLECVQDMDHENMFWYRQDPGLGLRLIYFSYDVKMKEKGDIPEGYSVSREKKERFSLILESASTNQTSMYLCASSWGARSTDTQYFGPGTRLTVL.

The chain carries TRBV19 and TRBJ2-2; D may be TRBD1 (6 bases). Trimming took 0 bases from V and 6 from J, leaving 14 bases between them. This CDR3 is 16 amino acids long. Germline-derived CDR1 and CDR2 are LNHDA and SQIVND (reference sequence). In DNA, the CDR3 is TGTGCCAGTAGTATAGACTCCAGAAGGGGGTCCGGGGAGCTGTTTTTT. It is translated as CASSIDSRRGSGELFF.

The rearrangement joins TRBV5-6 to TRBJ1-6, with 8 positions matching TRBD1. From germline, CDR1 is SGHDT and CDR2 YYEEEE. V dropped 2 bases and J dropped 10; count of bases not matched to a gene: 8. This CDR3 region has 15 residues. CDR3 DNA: TGTGCCAGCAGCTTAGACCAGGGGGCCGGGTCACCCCTCCACTTT. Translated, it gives CASSLDQGAGSPLHF.

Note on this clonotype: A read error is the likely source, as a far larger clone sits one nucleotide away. This chain's CDR3 is CASSSHRTGRQETQYF. For the CDR3, the DNA is TGTGCCAGCAGCTCCCATAGGACAGGGAGACAAGAGACCCAGTACTTC. J is TRBJ2-5 and V is TRBV2; TRBD1 matches 8 bases. V lost 6 bases to trimming and J lost 2 bases; unmatched junction nucleotides: 11. CDR1 SNHLY and CDR2 FYNNEI come from the germline V gene. The CDR3 is 16 amino acids.

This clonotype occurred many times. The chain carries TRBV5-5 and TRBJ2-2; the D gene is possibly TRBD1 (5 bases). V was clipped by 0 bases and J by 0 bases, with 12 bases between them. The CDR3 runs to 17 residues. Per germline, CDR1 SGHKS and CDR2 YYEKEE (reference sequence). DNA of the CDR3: TGTGCCAGCAGCTTGGCACTGGGGCCGGCGAACACCGGGGAGCTGTTTTTT. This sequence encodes CASSLALGPANTGELFF.

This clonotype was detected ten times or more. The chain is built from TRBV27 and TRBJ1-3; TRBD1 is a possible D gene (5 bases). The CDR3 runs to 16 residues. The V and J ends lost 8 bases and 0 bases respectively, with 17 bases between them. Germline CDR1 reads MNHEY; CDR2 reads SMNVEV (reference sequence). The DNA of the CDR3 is TGTGCCAGCTCCCCGCAGGGCAGAATCTCTGGAAACACCATATATTTT. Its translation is CASSPQGRISGNTIYF.

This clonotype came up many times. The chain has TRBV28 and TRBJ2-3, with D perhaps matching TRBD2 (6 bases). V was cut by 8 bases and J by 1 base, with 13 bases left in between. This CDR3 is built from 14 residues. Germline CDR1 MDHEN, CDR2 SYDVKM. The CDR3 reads CASGAGGGTDTQYF. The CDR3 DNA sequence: TGTGCCAGCGGGGCGGGCGGGGGCACAGATACGCAGTATTTT.

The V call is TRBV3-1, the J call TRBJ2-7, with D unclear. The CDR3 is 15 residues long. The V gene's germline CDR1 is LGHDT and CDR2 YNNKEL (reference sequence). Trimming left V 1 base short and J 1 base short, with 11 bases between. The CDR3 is CASSQGVEQSYEQYF. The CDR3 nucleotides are TGTGCCAGCAGCCAAGGGGTTGAACAGTCCTACGAGCAGTACTTC.

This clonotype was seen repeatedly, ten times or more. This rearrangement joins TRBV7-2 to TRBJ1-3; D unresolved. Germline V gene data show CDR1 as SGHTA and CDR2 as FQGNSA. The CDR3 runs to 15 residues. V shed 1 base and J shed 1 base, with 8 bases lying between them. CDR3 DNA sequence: TGTGCCAGCAGCTTAGACGTCACTTCTGGAAACACCATATATTTT. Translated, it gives CASSLDVTSGNTIYF.